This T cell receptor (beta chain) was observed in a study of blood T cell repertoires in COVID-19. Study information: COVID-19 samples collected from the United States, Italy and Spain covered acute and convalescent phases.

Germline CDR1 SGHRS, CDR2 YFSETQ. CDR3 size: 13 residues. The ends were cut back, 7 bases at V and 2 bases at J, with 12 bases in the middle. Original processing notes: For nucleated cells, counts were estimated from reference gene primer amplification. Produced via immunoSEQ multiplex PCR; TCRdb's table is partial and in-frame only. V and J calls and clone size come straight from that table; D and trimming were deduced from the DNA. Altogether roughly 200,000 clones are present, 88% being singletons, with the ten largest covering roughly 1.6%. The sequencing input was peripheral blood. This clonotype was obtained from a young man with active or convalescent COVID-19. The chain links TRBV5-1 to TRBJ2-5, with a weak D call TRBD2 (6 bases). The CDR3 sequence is CASYRDFQETQYF. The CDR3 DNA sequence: TGCGCCAGCTACCGGGACTTTCAAGAGACCCAGTACTTC. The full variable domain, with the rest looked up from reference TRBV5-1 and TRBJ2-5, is KAGVTQTPRYLIKTRGQQVTLSCSPISGHRSVSWYQQTPGQGLQFLFEYFSETQRNKGNFPGRFSGRQFSNSRSEMNVSTLELGDSALYLCASYRDFQETQYFGPGTRLLVL.